Following are 26 T cell receptor beta chains from one sample sequenced in a study of T-cell reconstitution after alpha-beta-depleted transplantation in children (dated by TCRdb to about 2016). The treatment or condition label here, explained by the study, means: allogeneic hematopoietic cell transplantation with graft depleted of TCRalphabeta T cells and CD19 B cells. The library relied on PCR. Sequenced on an Illumina HiSeq 2500. To normalize quantification of the TCRbeta repertoire, the TCR libraries were built with molecular barcoding that relied on unique molecular identifiers. Starting from the raw public reads, TCRdb applied fastp trimming at Q25, assembled clones with MiXCR and retained in-frame beta chains. When rows share a CDR3 protein, they turn into one entry using the most common DNA and genes. Present in this sample are about 590,000 distinct CDR3 sequences, over 10% of which were seen just once. The ten top clones hold about 2% of the sample.

The sample consisted of PBMCs, mostly from graft donor cells, taken 360 days after TCRalphabeta/CD19-depleted stem cell transplant. These receptors originate from a male patient under 18 who had a stem cell transplant for acute myeloid leukemia, so the T cells may come from the graft donor.

For this clonotype: A junction end diverges from the germline sequence, so it may reflect a read error. This CDR3 is CANSLDLSGTSGSYEQYF. CDR3 nucleotide sequence: TGTGCCAACAGCTTAGACCTCTCGGGGACTAGCGGCTCCTACGAGCAGTACTTC. The J gene is TRBJ2-7, the V gene TRBV11-2, with TRBD2 matching 11 bases. The germline gives CDR1 SGHAT, CDR2 FQNNGV. The CDR3 loop spans 18 amino acids.

This clonotype was observed at least ten times. CDR3 bases: TGTGCCAGCAGCCAAGAGTTAAGGACTAGAGACGAGCAGTACTTC. Its protein is CASSQELRTRDEQYF. The chain is built from TRBV3-1 and TRBJ2-7; the match to TRBD2 covers 7 bases. The CDR3 has 15 residues. Looked up from germline, CDR1 is LGHDT and CDR2 is YNNKEL (reference sequence). V shed 0 bases, J shed 5 bases, and the junction held 7 bases outside the gene matches.

This chain joins TRBV3-1 and TRBJ2-1; TRBD2 might be the D (6 bases). CDR3 length: 17 amino acids. V lost 0 bases to trimming and J lost 4 bases, with 16 bases between them. From germline, CDR1 is LGHDT and CDR2 YNNKEL (reference sequence). The CDR3: CASSQEKRSGAYNEQFF. The CDR3, as DNA: TGTGCCAGCAGCCAAGAAAAGCGATCGGGAGCTTACAATGAGCAGTTCTTC.

The chain uses TRBV28 and TRBJ1-5, with 8 bases identical to TRBD1. CDR3 length equals 14 residues. Germline V CDR1 and CDR2: MDHEN, SYDVKM. Trimming removed 8 bases from V and 2 bases from J; junction bases left unmatched: 5. The CDR3 sequence: CASRLDRGNQPQHF. CDR3 coding DNA: TGTGCCAGCCGGCTGGACAGGGGCAATCAGCCCCAGCATTTT.

This clonotype was seen repeatedly, ten times or more. The chain has TRBV14 and TRBJ2-1, with a weak D call TRBD2 (6 bases). This CDR3 region has 14 residues. Trimming shortened V by 10 bases and J by 3 bases, and 16 bases separated the two germline ends. CDR1 and CDR2 (germline): SGHDN, FVKESK. The CDR3 sequence is CATPSGDFYNEQFF. Written as DNA, the CDR3 is TGTGCCACTCCCTCCGGGGACTTCTACAATGAGCAGTTCTTC.

This clonotype was seen a few times. The CDR3 DNA follows: TGCGCCAGCAGCTCCTTGGGGGCTTCCTACAATGAGCAGTTCTTC. It yields the protein CASSSLGASYNEQFF. This sequence joins TRBV5-1 and TRBJ2-1, with D possibly TRBD1 on 6 matching bases. The ends were cut back, 3 bases at V and 1 base at J, with 11 bases in the middle. Per germline, CDR1 SGHRS and CDR2 YFSETQ. This CDR3 spans 15 amino acids.

This clonotype was detected many times. The rearrangement uses TRBV12-3 or TRBV12-4 and TRBJ2-7, with TRBD1 matching over 9 bases. The CDR3 has 13 residues. Trimming took 4 bases from V and 4 from J; bases not matched to a gene: 2. CDR3 bases: TGTGCCAGCAGTTACGGACAGGGGTACGAGCAGTACTTC. Protein product: CASSYGQGYEQYF.

This clonotype has just a few counts. J is TRBJ2-7 and V is TRBV18, with D possibly TRBD1 on 6 matching bases. The CDR3 has 16 amino acids. Trimming cost V 2 bases and J 3 bases, with 17 bases left between them. Germline CDR1 KGHSH, CDR2 LQKENI. The CDR3, as DNA: TGTGCCAGCTCACCAGCGCAGGGGTTAAAAGGCTACGAGCAGTACTTC. Its protein is CASSPAQGLKGYEQYF.

V and J are TRBV4-1 and TRBJ2-2; TRBD2 aligns across 7 bases. Trimming removed 1 base from V and 1 base from J; junction bases left unmatched: 21. The germline V gene has CDR1 MGHRA and CDR2 YSYEKL. The CDR3 has 22 residues. The CDR3 nucleotides are TGCGCCAGCAGCCAAGGTCATTCCCCTCTCTCCCTAGCGGTATGGAACACCGGGGAGCTGTTTTTT. Amino acid sequence: CASSQGHSPLSLAVWNTGELFF.

This clonotype was seen ten or more times. V usage is TRBV28 and J usage is TRBJ2-1; no clear D. Germline V gives CDR1 MDHEN, CDR2 SYDVKM. Trimming left V 1 base short and J 2 bases short, with 6 bases between. This CDR3 is built from 14 residues. The CDR3: CASSLSPAYNEQFF. The CDR3 nucleotides are TGTGCCAGCAGTTTATCTCCAGCCTACAATGAGCAGTTCTTC.

This clonotype was seen only a few times. The chain joins TRBV25-1 to TRBJ2-5, with 10 bases that match TRBD1. CDR3 size: 14 residues. Germline CDR1 MGHDK, CDR2 SYGVNS. V gave up 4 bases and J gave up 4 bases; unmatched junction bases: 3. The CDR3 spells CASSGWTGGETQYF. The CDR3 DNA reads TGTGCCAGCAGTGGATGGACAGGGGGAGAGACCCAGTACTTC.

This clonotype was counted ten times or more. V and J are TRBV28 and TRBJ2-5; no reliable D call. Germline CDR1 reads MDHEN; CDR2 reads SYDVKM. The CDR3 covers 10 residues. The V end lost 3 bases, the J end lost 7 bases, and 3 bases lay between the germline ends. CDR3 sequence: CASSLGTQYF. The DNA of the CDR3 is TGTGCCAGCAGTTTGGGGACCCAGTACTTC.

This clonotype was observed a handful of times. V and J are TRBV5-6 and TRBJ2-1, with 10 bases aligning to TRBD2. Germline CDR1 SGHDT, CDR2 YYEEEE. This CDR3 has 18 residues. V was pared by 0 bases and J by 8 bases, with 14 bases of the junction left unmatched. The DNA of the CDR3 is TGTGCCAGCAGCTTGGGGGGGACAGCCGGGACTAGCGAGGATGAGCAGTTCTTC. Protein sequence: CASSLGGTAGTSEDEQFF.

This chain connects TRBV7-2 to TRBJ2-7; 8 positions agree with TRBD2. This CDR3 has 13 amino acids. Germline CDR1 is SGHTA and CDR2 is FQGNSA. Trimming cost V 3 bases and J 4 bases; bases outside gene matches: 2. The CDR3 loop is CASSFSSGYEQYF. DNA of the CDR3: TGTGCCAGCAGCTTTTCTAGCGGGTACGAGCAGTACTTC.

This clonotype was detected only a few times. The rearrangement joins TRBV20-1 to TRBJ2-2; TRBD2 agrees at 12 bases. The ends lost 4 bases at V and 4 bases at J; junction bases unmatched: 7. Germline CDR1 reads DFQATT; CDR2 reads SNEGSKA (reference sequence). This CDR3 is built from 16 residues. CDR3 loop: CSATPSGRASTGELFF. The DNA for the CDR3 is TGCAGTGCTACCCCTAGCGGGAGGGCGAGCACCGGGGAGCTGTTTTTT.

The V gene is TRBV15, the J gene TRBJ1-1; D gene uncertain. The V end was cut by 3 bases, the J end by 6 bases, with 5 bases between. This CDR3 region has 11 residues. Germline CDR1 reads LNHNV; CDR2 reads YYDKDF (reference sequence). For the CDR3, the DNA is TGTGCCACCAGCAGTTTGGCTGAAGCTTTCTTT. Its translation is CATSSLAEAFF.

The rearrangement links TRBV7-9 to TRBJ2-3, with no clear D. Germline V gene sequence: CDR1 SEHNR, CDR2 FQNEAQ (reference sequence). This CDR3 comprises 13 residues. Trimming took 11 bases from V and 0 from J, leaving 12 bases between them. The CDR3 nucleotides are TGTGCCGACGAAAGGGATAGCACAGATACGCAGTATTTT. Translation: CADERDSTDTQYF.

This clonotype was seen a few times. This rearrangement joins TRBV20-1 to TRBJ2-1, with 11 bases identical to TRBD2. The trim removed 6 bases at V and 7 bases at J, leaving 8 bases unmatched. This CDR3 has 14 residues. Germline values: CDR1 DFQATT, CDR2 SNEGSKA (reference sequence). CDR3 DNA: TGCAGTGCCCCCGGGACTAGCGGCTCTAATGAGCAGTTCTTC. As protein: CSAPGTSGSNEQFF.

A few counts support this clonotype. The chain links TRBV30 to TRBJ2-5, with 8 bases that match TRBD2. The CDR3 has 15 amino acids. The V gene end was trimmed by 8 bases and the J gene end by 2 bases; junction bases not matched to a gene: 13. Germline loops: CDR1 GTSNPN, CDR2 SVGIG (reference sequence). The CDR3 sequence: CAGDLRTGGQETQYF. Written as DNA, the CDR3 is TGTGCCGGGGACCTGCGGACGGGGGGGCAAGAGACCCAGTACTTC.

The V and J genes are TRBV20-1 and TRBJ2-3, with D perhaps matching TRBD1 (8 bases). V was clipped by 5 bases and J by 3 bases, with 15 bases between them. The germline gives CDR1 DFQATT, CDR2 SNEGSKA (reference sequence). This CDR3 contains 14 residues. The CDR3 here is CSAGKQGGTDTQYF. CDR3 nucleotides: TGCAGTGCTGGGAAACAGGGGGGGACAGATACGCAGTATTTT.

This sequence joins TRBV28 and TRBJ2-7; the D gene is possibly TRBD2 (5 bases). Trimming removed 3 bases from V and 2 bases from J, with 8 bases in between. Per germline, CDR1 MDHEN and CDR2 SYDVKM. The CDR3 spans 13 residues. CDR3 in amino acids: CASSLEATYEQYF. The CDR3 coding sequence is TGTGCCAGCAGTTTGGAGGCTACCTACGAGCAGTACTTC.

This clonotype came up a few times. CDR3 sequence reads: CASSITGTSTGELFF. Here the CDR3 DNA reads TGTGCCAGCAGCATAACCGGGACAAGCACCGGGGAGCTGTTTTTT. The chain is built from TRBV11-2 and TRBJ2-2, with D possibly TRBD1 on 6 matching bases. The CDR3 consists of 15 residues. Germline lookup yields CDR1 SGHAT and CDR2 FQNNGV. Deletions cut 5 bases from V and 4 bases from J, with 14 bases between.

This clonotype has more than one count but fewer than ten. The J gene is TRBJ2-7, the V gene TRBV9; 8 positions match TRBD2. With 0 bases clipped from V and 6 bases from J, the junction kept 5 bases outside the gene matches. CDR1 SGDLS and CDR2 YYNGEE come from the germline V gene. The CDR3 extends over 14 amino acids. The CDR3 sequence is CASSVADLAGEQYF. The DNA for the CDR3 is TGTGCCAGCAGCGTAGCTGACCTAGCGGGCGAGCAGTACTTC. The variable domain in full, completed from reference TRBV9 and TRBJ2-7, reads DSGVTQTPKHLITATGQRVTLRCSPRSGDLSVYWYQQSLDQGLQFLIQYYNGEERAKGNILERFSAQQFPDLHSELNLSSLELGDSALYFCASSVADLAGEQYFGPGTRLTVT.

This clonotype has more than one count but fewer than ten. V and J are TRBV24-1 and TRBJ2-1; 12 bases are shared with TRBD2. Germline CDR1 is KGHDR and CDR2 is SFDVKD. Trimming at V came to 3 bases and at J to 4 bases, leaving 3 bases not matched to a gene. The CDR3 runs 16 residues. The CDR3 DNA reads as TGTGCCACCAGTGATCTAGCGGGAGGGCCGTACAATGAGCAGTTCTTC. It yields the protein CATSDLAGGPYNEQFF.

This clonotype was counted between two and nine times. V usage is TRBV10-3 and J usage is TRBJ2-1; TRBD2 matches at 14 bases. Looked up from germline, CDR1 is ENHRY and CDR2 is SYGVKD. The V gene end was trimmed by 6 bases and the J gene end by 7 bases; junction bases not matched to a gene: 14. This CDR3 region has 18 residues. CDR3 region: CAISPPGLAGEGGNEQFF. The CDR3 DNA is TGTGCCATCAGCCCCCCGGGACTAGCGGGAGAGGGGGGAAATGAGCAGTTCTTC.

The chain uses TRBV30 and TRBJ2-7, with D possibly TRBD2 on 5 matching bases. The V end was cut by 2 bases, the J end by 0 bases, with 11 bases between. Germline CDR1 reads GTSNPN; CDR2 reads SVGIG (reference sequence). The CDR3 is made up of 14 amino acids. CDR3 sequence: CAWSFGVSSYEQYF. The CDR3 coding sequence is TGTGCCTGGAGTTTCGGGGTTTCCTCCTACGAGCAGTACTTC.